These 32 T cell receptor beta chains were all obtained from the same sample, sequenced in a study of CD8+ T cells in alopecia areata. In each case, RNA was isolated and then reverse transcribed into cDNA as the sequencing template. Assay: immunoSEQ multiplex PCR; the TCRdb copy retains only in-frame clones and omits some. The sample lists roughly 100,000 clones, about 60% occurring once. Noted treatment: oral pan-JAK inhibitor, 5-10 mg twice daily. The sample in question was CD8+ T cells sorted from blood, obtained at approximately week 60, from a patient treated with tofacitinib. Receptors were obtained from a human donor with alopecia areata.

The chain recombines TRBV16 with TRBJ1-2; 7 bases agree with TRBD1. This CDR3 spans 15 amino acids. Germline CDR1 and CDR2: KGHSY and FQNENV. V dropped 0 bases and J dropped 2; count of bases not matched to a gene: 3. CDR3 nucleotide sequence: TGTGCCAGCAGCCAATCTTTCAGGGGGAACTATGGCTACACCTTC. The encoded protein is CASSQSFRGNYGYTF.

The V gene is TRBV30, the J gene TRBJ2-3; TRBD1 agrees at 11 bases. Germline V CDR1 and CDR2: GTSNPN, SVGIG (reference sequence). With V trimmed by 4 bases and J by 3 bases, 9 bases remained unmatched. This CDR3 comprises 16 residues. CDR3 in amino acids: CAWMAGTGGKTDTQYF. CDR3 bases: TGTGCCTGGATGGCCGGGACAGGGGGTAAAACAGATACGCAGTATTTT.

The genes are TRBV4-2 and TRBJ1-6, with D hard to call. CDR1 and CDR2 (germline): LGHNA, YNFKEQ. Trimming removed 3 bases from V and 1 base from J, with 16 bases in between. The CDR3 is made up of 18 amino acids. CDR3 residues: CASSHREVIESYNSPLHF. CDR3 coding DNA: TGTGCCAGCAGCCACCGTGAGGTGATCGAGTCCTATAATTCACCCCTCCACTTT.

The chain carries TRBV5-1 and TRBJ2-5, with no clear D. Trimming took off 4 bases at V and 0 bases at J, with 10 bases between the two ends. This CDR3 spans 14 amino acids. CDR1 and CDR2 from the germline V gene are SGHRS and YFSETQ. The CDR3, as DNA: TGCGCCAGCAGCCCAGACTTGAACCAAGAGACCCAGTACTTC. Residues: CASSPDLNQETQYF.

The sample holds a few counts of this clone. The V call is TRBV4-1, the J call TRBJ2-7; D unclear. Germline V lookup: CDR1 MGHRA, CDR2 YSYEKL. The CDR3 extends over 14 amino acids. V dropped 0 bases and J dropped 2 bases, with 8 bases sitting between them. CDR3 residues: CASSQEVYTYEQYF. CDR3 nucleotides: TGCGCCAGCAGCCAAGAGGTGTATACCTACGAGCAGTACTTC.

The sample holds a few counts of this clone. The chain recombines TRBV29-1 with TRBJ2-5; perhaps D is TRBD1 or TRBD2 (5 bases each). The CDR3 contains 15 residues. Trimming left V 6 bases short and J 0 bases short, with 17 bases between. CDR1 and CDR2 from the germline V gene are SQVTM and ANQGSEA. The CDR3 sequence: CSVDAGTFHQETQYF. Here the CDR3 DNA reads TGCAGCGTAGACGCCGGGACCTTCCACCAAGAGACCCAGTACTTC. Full variable domain (remainder filled in from reference TRBV29-1 and TRBJ2-5): SAVISQKPSRDICQRGTSLTIQCQVDSQVTMMFWYRQQPGQSLTLIATANQGSEATYESGFVIDKFPISRPNLTFSTLTVSNMSPEDSSIYLCSVDAGTFHQETQYFGPGTRLLVL.

The CDR3 region has the DNA TGCAGCATTTGGGCCGTTACGGGACAGGGAGGAGAGACCCAGTACTTC. Amino acid sequence: CSIWAVTGQGGETQYF. The rearrangement links TRBV29-1 to TRBJ2-5; the match to TRBD1 covers 9 bases. Germline lookup yields CDR1 SQVTM and CDR2 ANQGSEA. The ends lost 8 bases at V and 4 bases at J; junction bases unmatched: 17. The CDR3 is made up of 16 amino acids. The whole variable domain, remainder taken from reference TRBV29-1 and TRBJ2-5, is SAVISQKPSRDICQRGTSLTIQCQVDSQVTMMFWYRQQPGQSLTLIATANQGSEATYESGFVIDKFPISRPNLTFSTLTVSNMSPEDSSIYLCSIWAVTGQGGETQYFGPGTRLLVL.

This chain uses TRBV7-6 with TRBJ2-5, with 8 bases identical to TRBD1. From germline, CDR1 is SGHVS and CDR2 FNYEAQ. The CDR3 runs 17 residues. V lost 5 bases and J lost 2; bases outside the gene matches: 13. CDR3 amino acids: CASSPKPGQGPQETQYF. The CDR3 DNA follows: TGTGCCAGCAGCCCGAAACCCGGACAGGGACCACAAGAGACCCAGTACTTC. The variable domain in full, with the rest retrieved from reference TRBV7-6 and TRBJ2-5, is GAGVSQSPRYKVTKRGQDVALRCDPISGHVSLYWYRQALGQGPEFLTYFNYEAQQDKSGLPNDRFSAERPEGSISTLTIQRTEQRDSAMYRCASSPKPGQGPQETQYFGPGTRLLVL.

A few counts support this clone. The chain joins TRBV29-1 to TRBJ1-2; D is perhaps TRBD1 (5 bases). Germline CDR1 reads SQVTM; CDR2 reads ANQGSEA. The CDR3 has 13 residues. V lost 1 base, J lost 5 bases, and 11 bases lay in between. This CDR3 reads CSVEAAGLYGYTF. CDR3 DNA: TGCAGCGTTGAAGCTGCAGGGCTATATGGCTACACCTTC.

The chain employs TRBV27 and TRBJ2-2; possibly TRBD2 for D (5 bases). CDR1 and CDR2 (germline): MNHEY, SMNVEV (reference sequence). This CDR3 region has 15 residues. V was cut by 3 bases and J by 5 bases, with 13 bases left in between. The CDR3 loop reads CASSFLTPGTGELFF. The CDR3 nucleotides read TGTGCCAGCAGTTTCCTGACTCCGGGAACCGGGGAGCTGTTTTTT.

The V and J genes are TRBV4-1 and TRBJ1-1, with unresolved D. Between the trimmed V and J ends, which lost 3 bases and 13 bases, there was a span of 12 bases. The CDR3 sequence is 11 residues long. Germline V lookup: CDR1 MGHRA, CDR2 YSYEKL. For the CDR3, the DNA is TGCGCCAGCAGCCAGGGAGGGAACGGTTTCTTT. As protein: CASSQGGNGFF.

V gene TRBV11-2 combines with J gene TRBJ1-1; D not resolved. From germline, CDR1 is SGHAT and CDR2 FQNNGV. This CDR3 is 15 amino acids long. Trimming stripped 7 bases from V and 4 bases from J, with 19 bases between. The CDR3: CASTWVSGRGTEAFF. CDR3 nucleotide sequence: TGTGCCAGCACCTGGGTTTCGGGTCGGGGCACTGAAGCTTTCTTT.

The chain has TRBV25-1 and TRBJ1-2; D gene ambiguous. Germline assignment: CDR1 MGHDK and CDR2 SYGVNS. This CDR3 is 13 amino acids long. The V end was cut by 0 bases, the J end by 3 bases, with 5 bases between. Here the CDR3 reads CASSEYGDYGYTF. The CDR3 nucleotides are TGTGCCAGCAGTGAATATGGGGACTATGGCTACACCTTC.

The J gene is TRBJ1-2, the V gene TRBV29-1; perhaps TRBD1 as D (6 bases). Germline CDR1 and CDR2: SQVTM and ANQGSEA. Trimming cost V 4 bases and J 4 bases, with 13 bases left between them. CDR3 length: 13 residues. The CDR3, as DNA: TGCAGCGTTGTAGTGGGGGCGGGCTATGGCTACACCTTC. Residues: CSVVVGAGYGYTF. Looking up the rest from reference TRBV29-1 and TRBJ1-2 gives the full variable domain: SAVISQKPSRDICQRGTSLTIQCQVDSQVTMMFWYRQQPGQSLTLIATANQGSEATYESGFVIDKFPISRPNLTFSTLTVSNMSPEDSSIYLCSVVVGAGYGYTFGSGTRLTVV.

The chain carries TRBV7-9 and TRBJ2-1, with 8 bases identical to TRBD2. This CDR3 contains 12 residues. Looked up from germline, CDR1 is SEHNR and CDR2 is FQNEAQ (reference sequence). V was pared by 1 base and J by 15 bases, with 5 bases of the junction left unmatched. CDR3 nucleotides: TGTGCCAGCAGCTTAGGGGGACTAGACGGGTTCTTC. Translating it yields CASSLGGLDGFF.

A few counts support this clone. The chain is built from TRBV13 and TRBJ1-6; unclear D gene. Looked up from germline, CDR1 is PRHDT and CDR2 is FYEKMQ (reference sequence). Deletions cut 2 bases from V and 7 bases from J, with 12 bases between. This CDR3 has 15 amino acids. As DNA, the CDR3 is TGTGCCAGCAGCTTATGGCAGGAGAGCAATTCACCCCTCCACTTT. This sequence encodes CASSLWQESNSPLHF.

A few counts support this clone. This chain uses TRBV6-5 with TRBJ2-7, with D unclear. The CDR3 contains 11 residues. The V end was cut by 6 bases, the J end by 3 bases, with 6 bases between. The V gene's germline CDR1 is MNHEY and CDR2 SVGAGI. CDR3 DNA sequence: TGTGCCAGCAGGTCAGGCTACGAGCAGTACTTC. Its translation is CASRSGYEQYF.

This clone was detected only a few times. V is TRBV5-1 and J is TRBJ2-7, with D hard to call. Germline lookup yields CDR1 SGHRS and CDR2 YFSETQ. Trimming stripped 0 bases from V and 0 bases from J, with 16 bases between. The CDR3 is made up of 17 amino acids. The CDR3 sequence: CASSLGRGGRSSYEQYF. In nucleotides, the CDR3 is TGCGCCAGCAGCTTGGGTCGCGGTGGAAGGAGCTCCTACGAGCAGTACTTC.

The CDR3 protein is CASSQEGLAGAITDTQYF. The CDR3 DNA reads TGCGCCAGCAGCCAGGAAGGACTAGCGGGGGCCATCACAGATACGCAGTATTTT. The chain is built from TRBV4-1 and TRBJ2-3, with 13 nucleotides matching TRBD2. Germline V gene data show CDR1 as MGHRA and CDR2 as YSYEKL. The CDR3 runs 18 residues. V shed 3 bases and J 2 bases; nucleotides not matched to a gene: 8.

The V call is TRBV4-2, the J call TRBJ2-7; the match to TRBD1 covers 10 bases. The CDR3 has 15 amino acids. V was pared by 3 bases and J by 5 bases, with 7 bases of the junction left unmatched. Germline CDR1 LGHNA, CDR2 YNFKEQ. CDR3 sequence: CASSQLRDRGHEQYF. In DNA, the CDR3 is TGTGCCAGCAGCCAGCTTCGGGACAGGGGCCACGAGCAGTACTTC.

Written as DNA, the CDR3 is TGCGCCAGCAGCCAGCGGGACAGCCTCGGACAGCCCCAGCATTTT. This encodes CASSQRDSLGQPQHF. The chain joins TRBV4-1 to TRBJ1-5, with 7 bases matching TRBD1. The V gene's germline CDR1 is MGHRA and CDR2 YSYEKL. V shed 3 bases and J 7 bases; nucleotides not matched to a gene: 9. The CDR3 is 15 residues long.

This chain links TRBV27 with TRBJ2-4, with unresolved D. Germline V gene sequence: CDR1 MNHEY, CDR2 SMNVEV (reference sequence). The V end was cut by 8 bases, the J end by 1 base, with 15 bases between. This CDR3 has 15 amino acids. CDR3 amino acids: CASAPQTWAKNIQYF. The CDR3 DNA reads as TGTGCCAGCGCGCCACAGACCTGGGCCAAAAACATTCAGTACTTC.

The chain recombines TRBV29-1 with TRBJ1-4; D is undetermined. Trimming cost V 4 bases and J 7 bases, with 22 bases left between them. The CDR3 has 16 residues. Germline lookup yields CDR1 SQVTM and CDR2 ANQGSEA. Here the CDR3 reads CSVASPRKGSGEKLFF. CDR3 nucleotide sequence: TGCAGCGTTGCTTCCCCCAGGAAGGGCTCGGGTGAAAAACTGTTTTTT. Drawing the rest from reference TRBV29-1 and TRBJ1-4, the complete variable domain is SAVISQKPSRDICQRGTSLTIQCQVDSQVTMMFWYRQQPGQSLTLIATANQGSEATYESGFVIDKFPISRPNLTFSTLTVSNMSPEDSSIYLCSVASPRKGSGEKLFFGSGTQLSVL.

This clone was seen only a few times. The chain uses TRBV6-5 and TRBJ1-2; perhaps TRBD1 as D (5 bases). CDR3 size: 14 residues. The V gene lost 6 bases and the J gene lost 5 bases, with 16 bases spanning the gap. Germline CDR1 and CDR2: MNHEY and SVGAGI. DNA of the CDR3: TGTGCCAGCAGCTCAAGTCCGGGACGGTATGGCTACACCTTC. Translation: CASSSSPGRYGYTF.

This clone has more than one count but fewer than ten. J is TRBJ2-5 and V is TRBV25-1, with 11 bases identical to TRBD1. The germline CDR1 and CDR2 sequences are MGHDK and SYGVNS. This CDR3 comprises 17 residues. The ends lost 0 bases at V and 4 bases at J; junction bases unmatched: 7. Here the CDR3 DNA reads TGTGCCAGCAGTGAATACCGGACAGGGGGCGGGGGAGAGACCCAGTACTTC. This gives the protein CASSEYRTGGGGETQYF.

This chain uses TRBV7-2 with TRBJ2-2, with 9 bases matching TRBD1. CDR1 is SGHTA and CDR2 is FQGNSA in the germline V gene. This CDR3 has 16 amino acids. V shed 4 bases, J shed 3 bases, and the junction held 6 bases outside the gene matches. The CDR3 sequence is CASSWLRDRDTGELFF. DNA of the CDR3: TGTGCCAGCAGCTGGCTCCGGGACAGGGACACCGGGGAGCTGTTTTTT.

This chain links TRBV2 with TRBJ1-5; D is unresolved. Between the trimmed V and J ends, which lost 6 bases and 0 bases, there was a span of 12 bases. The CDR3 contains 15 residues. Germline V gives CDR1 SNHLY, CDR2 FYNNEI. CDR3 bases: TGTGCCAGCAGGGGCCAGGCAAGTAGCAATCAGCCCCAGCATTTT. This encodes CASRGQASSNQPQHF.

The chain combines TRBV2 with TRBJ2-5; unclear D gene. The V end was cut by 7 bases, the J end by 1 base, with 4 bases between. The germline gives CDR1 SNHLY, CDR2 FYNNEI. The CDR3 is 11 amino acids. CDR3 DNA: TGTGCCAGCATGGCCCAAGAGACCCAGTACTTC. Protein sequence: CASMAQETQYF. The full variable domain, completed using reference TRBV2 and TRBJ2-5, is EPEVTQTPSHQVTQMGQEVILRCVPISNHLYFYWYRQILGQKVEFLVSFYNNEISEKSEIFDDQFSVERPDGSNFTLKIRSTKLEDSAMYFCASMAQETQYFGPGTRLLVL.

This chain links TRBV2 with TRBJ2-3; no clear D gene. This CDR3 is built from 14 residues. Trimming took 5 bases from V and 2 from J, leaving 11 bases between them. Germline values: CDR1 SNHLY, CDR2 FYNNEI. The CDR3 region is CASSQLLFTDTQYF. The CDR3 nucleotides read TGTGCCAGCAGTCAGTTGTTGTTCACAGATACGCAGTATTTT.

The rearrangement links TRBV18 to TRBJ1-1; possibly TRBD1 for D (6 bases). The V end lost 5 bases, the J end lost 0 bases, and 10 bases lay between the germline ends. Germline V gene data show CDR1 as KGHSH and CDR2 as LQKENI. The CDR3 totals 14 residues. The CDR3 region has the DNA TGTGCCAGCTCAATCACAGGGTTGAACACTGAAGCTTTCTTT. It encodes CASSITGLNTEAFF.

There are a few counts of this clone. CDR3 residues: CAWDIGLVNTEAFF. The DNA of the CDR3 is TGTGCCTGGGACATCGGATTGGTGAACACTGAAGCTTTCTTT. The chain carries TRBV30 and TRBJ1-1; D is unresolved. The CDR3 runs 14 residues. CDR1 is GTSNPN and CDR2 is SVGIG in the germline V gene (reference sequence). V shed 5 bases and J shed 0 bases, with 13 bases lying between them. Supplemented by reference TRBV30 and TRBJ1-1, the full variable domain reads SQTIHQWPATLVQPVGSPLSLECTVEGTSNPNLYWYRQAAGRGLQLLFYSVGIGQISSEVPQNLSASRPQDRQFILSSKKLLLSDSGFYLCAWDIGLVNTEAFFGQGTRLTVV.

The chain carries TRBV6-5 and TRBJ1-6; TRBD1 agrees at 8 bases. Germline trimming cut 6 bases from V and 5 bases from J; bases unmatched to any gene: 6. There are 15 residues in the CDR3. Germline loops: CDR1 MNHEY, CDR2 SVGAGI. CDR3 sequence reads: CASRDRDRNNSPLHF. In DNA form, the CDR3 reads TGTGCCAGCAGGGACCGGGACAGGAATAATTCACCCCTCCACTTT.